The clone carrying this T cell receptor beta chain was counted a few times. The CDR3 extends over 13 amino acids. V was cut by 1 base and J by 7 bases, with 10 bases left in between. Germline values: CDR1 MNHNS, CDR2 SASEGT. The record originates from a study of cytomegalovirus exposure and HLA in healthy donors. Across the whole study: In an earlier analysis, around 100 million unique TCR beta sequences were found from 150 million to 200 million T cells.

A multiplex PCR was run with 60 Vbeta primers and 13 Jbeta primers. Measured with immunoSEQ multiplex PCR; TCRdb has only the in-frame clones, and not every one. Of more than 110,000 clones in the sample, 70% to 75% were seen once. The gene calls are TRBV6-1 and TRBJ1-1; D perhaps matches TRBD1 (5 bases). The sequenced material came from PBMCs. This receptor was identified in a woman between 40 and 55 years old in good health and CMV-seronegative. CDR3 in amino acids: CASSEGQSREAFF. The CDR3, as DNA: TGTGCCAGCAGTGAAGGACAGTCGCGTGAAGCTTTCTTT.